The sequence of this T cell receptor (beta chain) was determined in a study of blood T cell repertoires in COVID-19. Study in general: Italy, Spain and the United States were the sources of the convalescent and acute COVID-19 samples.

This CDR3 contains 15 residues. V lost 0 bases, J lost 5 bases, and 6 bases stayed unmatched. Germline V gene data show CDR1 as SGHRS and CDR2 as YFSETQ. Seattle patient enrollment occurred during active infection, with longitudinal follow-up thereafter. In the original workflow: Estimation of nucleated cell counts was performed using reference gene primer amplification. TCRdb's copy holds only in-frame clones and misses some; the assay was immunoSEQ multiplex PCR. The DNA was the basis for D and trimming; V, J and clone size are from that table. The table includes some 330,000 clones, 85% to 90% detected once.

J is TRBJ2-7 and V is TRBV5-1; 9 bases are shared with TRBD1. The TCR was taken from a young woman with COVID-19, enrolled during active disease. Material for sequencing was peripheral blood. CDR3 region: CASSLGGTGSDEQYF. In DNA form, the CDR3 reads TGCGCCAGCAGCTTGGGTGGGACAGGGTCGGACGAGCAGTACTTC.